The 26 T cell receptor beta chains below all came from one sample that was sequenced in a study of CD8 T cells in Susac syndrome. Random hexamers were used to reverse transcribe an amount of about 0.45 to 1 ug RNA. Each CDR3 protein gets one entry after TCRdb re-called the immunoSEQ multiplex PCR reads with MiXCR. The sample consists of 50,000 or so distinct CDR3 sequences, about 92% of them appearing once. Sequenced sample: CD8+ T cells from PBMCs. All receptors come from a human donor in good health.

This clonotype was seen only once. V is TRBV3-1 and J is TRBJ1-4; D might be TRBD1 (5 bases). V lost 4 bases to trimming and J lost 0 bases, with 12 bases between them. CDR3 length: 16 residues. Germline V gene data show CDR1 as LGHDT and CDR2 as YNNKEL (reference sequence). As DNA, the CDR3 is TGTGCCAGCAGCCCGGGACCTGTTGCAACTAATGAAAAACTGTTTTTT. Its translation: CASSPGPVATNEKLFF.

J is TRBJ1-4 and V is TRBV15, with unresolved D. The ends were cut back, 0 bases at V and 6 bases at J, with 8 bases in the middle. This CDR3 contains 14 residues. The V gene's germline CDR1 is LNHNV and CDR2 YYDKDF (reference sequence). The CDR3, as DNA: TGTGCCACCAGCAGAGATACCAATTATGAAAAACTGTTTTTT. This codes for CATSRDTNYEKLFF.

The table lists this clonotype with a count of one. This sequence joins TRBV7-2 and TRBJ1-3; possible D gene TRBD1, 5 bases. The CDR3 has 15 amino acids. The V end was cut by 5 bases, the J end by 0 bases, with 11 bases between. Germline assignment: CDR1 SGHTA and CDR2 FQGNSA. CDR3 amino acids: CASSEDSYSGNTIYF. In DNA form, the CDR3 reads TGTGCCAGCAGCGAAGACAGCTACTCTGGAAACACCATATATTTT.

CDR3 in amino acids: CASSPPGTGLGEQYF. The CDR3 nucleotides read TGTGCCAGCTCACCACCCGGGACGGGCCTTGGTGAGCAGTACTTC. The rearrangement uses TRBV18 and TRBJ2-7; D might be TRBD1 or TRBD2, each matching 5 bases. CDR3 length: 15 amino acids. Germline loops: CDR1 KGHSH, CDR2 LQKENI. Between the trimmed V and J ends, which lost 0 bases and 7 bases, there was a span of 16 bases.

The CDR3 sequence: CSARTSGGAAYEQYF. The CDR3 coding sequence is TGCAGCGCTCGGACTAGCGGGGGGGCAGCCTACGAGCAGTACTTC. This rearrangement joins TRBV29-1 to TRBJ2-7; the match to TRBD2 covers 15 bases. This CDR3 region has 15 residues. Germline loops: CDR1 SQVTM, CDR2 ANQGSEA. V shed 7 bases and J 2 bases; nucleotides not matched to a gene: 6.

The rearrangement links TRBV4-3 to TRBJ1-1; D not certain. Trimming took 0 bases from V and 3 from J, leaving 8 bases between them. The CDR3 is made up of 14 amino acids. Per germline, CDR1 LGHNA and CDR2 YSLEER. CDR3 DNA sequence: TGCGCCAGCAGCCAAGATTTCGGAGACACTGAAGCTTTCTTT. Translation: CASSQDFGDTEAFF.

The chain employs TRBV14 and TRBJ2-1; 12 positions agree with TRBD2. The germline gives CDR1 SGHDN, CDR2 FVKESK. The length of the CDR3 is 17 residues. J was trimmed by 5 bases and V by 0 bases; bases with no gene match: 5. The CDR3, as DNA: TGTGCCAGCAGCCAAGAAATCGGACTAGCGGGAAACAATGAGCAGTTCTTC. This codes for CASSQEIGLAGNNEQFF. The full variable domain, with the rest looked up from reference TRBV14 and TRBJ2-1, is EAGVTQFPSHSVIEKGQTVTLRCDPISGHDNLYWYRRVMGKEIKFLLHFVKESKQDESGMPNNRFLAERTGGTYSTLKVQPAELEDSGVYFCASSQEIGLAGNNEQFFGPGTRLTVL.

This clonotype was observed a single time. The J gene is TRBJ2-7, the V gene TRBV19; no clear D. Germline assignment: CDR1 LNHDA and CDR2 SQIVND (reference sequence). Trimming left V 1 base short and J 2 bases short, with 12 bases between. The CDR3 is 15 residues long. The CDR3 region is CASSIGSTNPYEQYF. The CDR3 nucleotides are TGTGCCAGTAGTATAGGCAGCACGAATCCCTACGAGCAGTACTTC. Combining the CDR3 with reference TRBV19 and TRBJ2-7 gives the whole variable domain DGGITQSPKYLFRKEGQNVTLSCEQNLNHDAMYWYRQDPGQGLRLIYYSQIVNDFQKGDIAEGYSVSREKKESFPLTVTSAQKNPTAFYLCASSIGSTNPYEQYFGPGTRLTVT.

CDR3 in amino acids: CASSLTSGRGSSYEQYF. CDR3 sequence (DNA): TGTGCCAGCAGCTTAACTAGCGGGAGGGGAAGCTCCTACGAGCAGTACTTC. The rearrangement uses TRBV7-9 and TRBJ2-7; 13 bases line up with TRBD2. Per the germline V gene, CDR1 is SEHNR and CDR2 is FQNEAQ (reference sequence). V trimming: 2 bases; J trimming: 0 bases; junction bases outside the gene matches: 4. This CDR3 is built from 17 residues.

The CDR3: CASSVIPLLGSYNEQFF. The CDR3 DNA reads as TGTGCCAGCAGCGTAATACCCCTCCTGGGCTCCTACAATGAGCAGTTCTTC. The gene calls are TRBV9 and TRBJ2-1; D is ambiguous. The CDR3 is 17 amino acids. Per germline, CDR1 SGDLS and CDR2 YYNGEE. Between the trimmed V and J ends, which lost 1 base and 0 bases, there was a span of 14 bases.

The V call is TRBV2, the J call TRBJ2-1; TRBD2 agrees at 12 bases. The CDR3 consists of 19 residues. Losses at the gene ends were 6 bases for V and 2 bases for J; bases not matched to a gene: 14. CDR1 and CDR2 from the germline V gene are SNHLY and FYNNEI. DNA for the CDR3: TGTGCCAGCAGGGTGGGACTAGCGGGTCACCTAGGGGCCTACAATGAGCAGTTCTTC. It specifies CASRVGLAGHLGAYNEQFF. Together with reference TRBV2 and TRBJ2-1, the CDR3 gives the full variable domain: EPEVTQTPSHQVTQMGQEVILRCVPISNHLYFYWYRQILGQKVEFLVSFYNNEISEKSEIFDDQFSVERPDGSNFTLKIRSTKLEDSAMYFCASRVGLAGHLGAYNEQFFGPGTRLTVL.

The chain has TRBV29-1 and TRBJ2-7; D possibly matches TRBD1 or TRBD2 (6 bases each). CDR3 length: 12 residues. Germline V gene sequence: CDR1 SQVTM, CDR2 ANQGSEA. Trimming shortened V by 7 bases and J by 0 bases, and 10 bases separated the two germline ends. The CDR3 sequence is CSGRDTSYEQYF. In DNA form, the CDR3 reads TGCAGCGGGAGGGACACCTCCTACGAGCAGTACTTC.

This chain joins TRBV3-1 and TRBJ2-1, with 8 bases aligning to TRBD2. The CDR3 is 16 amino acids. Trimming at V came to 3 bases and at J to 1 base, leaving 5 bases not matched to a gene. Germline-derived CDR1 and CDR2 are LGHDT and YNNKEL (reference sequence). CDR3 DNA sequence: TGTGCCAGCAGCCATTGGACTAGCCGGTCCTACAATGAGCAGTTCTTC. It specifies CASSHWTSRSYNEQFF.

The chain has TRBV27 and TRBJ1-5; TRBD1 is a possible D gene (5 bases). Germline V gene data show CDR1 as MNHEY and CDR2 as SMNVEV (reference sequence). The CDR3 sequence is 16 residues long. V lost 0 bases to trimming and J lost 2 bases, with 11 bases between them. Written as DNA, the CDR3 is TGTGCCAGCAGTTTATCAGGGGATTCGGGCAATCAGCCCCAGCATTTT. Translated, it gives CASSLSGDSGNQPQHF.

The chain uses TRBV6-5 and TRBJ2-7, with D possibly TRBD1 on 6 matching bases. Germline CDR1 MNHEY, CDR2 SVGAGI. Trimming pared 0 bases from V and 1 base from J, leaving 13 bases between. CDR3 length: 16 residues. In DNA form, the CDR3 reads TGTGCCAGCAGTTACTCGCCCTCCGACAGGTCCTACGAGCAGTACTTC. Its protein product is CASSYSPSDRSYEQYF.

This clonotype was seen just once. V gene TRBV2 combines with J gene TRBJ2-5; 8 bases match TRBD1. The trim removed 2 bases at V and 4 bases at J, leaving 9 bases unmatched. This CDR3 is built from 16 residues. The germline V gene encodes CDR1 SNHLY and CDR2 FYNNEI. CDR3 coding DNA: TGTGCCAGCAGTGAACGGGCAGGGGGCTGGAGAGAGACCCAGTACTTC. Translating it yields CASSERAGGWRETQYF.

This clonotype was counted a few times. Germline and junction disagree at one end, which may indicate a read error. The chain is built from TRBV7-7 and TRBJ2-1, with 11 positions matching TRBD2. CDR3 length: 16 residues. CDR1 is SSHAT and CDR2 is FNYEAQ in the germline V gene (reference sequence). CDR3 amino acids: CASSLVGLAAYNEQFF. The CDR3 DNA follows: TGTGCTAGCAGCTTAGTGGGACTAGCGGCCTACAATGAGCAGTTCTTC. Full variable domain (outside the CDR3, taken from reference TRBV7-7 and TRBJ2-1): GAGVSQSPRYKVTKRGQDVTLRCDPISSHATLYWYQQALGQGPEFLTYFNYEAQPDKSGLPSDRFSAERPEGSISTLTIQRTEQRDSAMYRCASSLVGLAAYNEQFFGPGTRLTVL.

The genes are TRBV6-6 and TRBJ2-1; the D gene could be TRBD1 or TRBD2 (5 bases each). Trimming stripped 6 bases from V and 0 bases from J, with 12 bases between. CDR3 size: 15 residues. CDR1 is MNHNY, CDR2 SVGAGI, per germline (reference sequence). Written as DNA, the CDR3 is TGTGCCAGCAGCCCACAGAGGGGCTCCTACAATGAGCAGTTCTTC. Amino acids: CASSPQRGSYNEQFF.

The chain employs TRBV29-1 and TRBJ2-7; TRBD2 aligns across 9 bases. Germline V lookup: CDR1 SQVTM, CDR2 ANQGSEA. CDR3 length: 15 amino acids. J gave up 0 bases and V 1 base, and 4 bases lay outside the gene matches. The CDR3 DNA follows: TGCAGCGTTGAAGGTGGTAGCGGGAGCTCCTACGAGCAGTACTTC. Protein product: CSVEGGSGSSYEQYF.

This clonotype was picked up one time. The CDR3 nucleotides read TGCAGTGCTAGAGGTAGCGGGAGCTACGAGCAGTACTTC. Its protein is CSARGSGSYEQYF. This chain uses TRBV20-1 with TRBJ2-7; 9 bases map to TRBD2. The CDR3 has 13 amino acids. Germline V gene data show CDR1 as DFQATT and CDR2 as SNEGSKA (reference sequence). J lost 3 bases, V lost 1 base, and 1 base had no gene match.

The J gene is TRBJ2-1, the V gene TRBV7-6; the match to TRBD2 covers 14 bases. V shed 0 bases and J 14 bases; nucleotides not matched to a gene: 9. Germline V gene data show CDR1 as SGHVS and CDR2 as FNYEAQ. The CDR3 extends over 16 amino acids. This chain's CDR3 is CASSLALGLAGDHEFF. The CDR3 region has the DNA TGTGCCAGCAGCTTAGCGCTGGGACTAGCGGGAGATCACGAGTTCTTC.

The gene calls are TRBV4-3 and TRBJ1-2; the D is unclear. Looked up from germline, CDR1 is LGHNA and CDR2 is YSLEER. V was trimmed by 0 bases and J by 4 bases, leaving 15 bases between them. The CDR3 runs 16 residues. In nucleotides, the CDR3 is TGCGCCAGCAGCCAAGAAGTTTCCGGCGGAATCTATGGCTACACCTTC. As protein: CASSQEVSGGIYGYTF.

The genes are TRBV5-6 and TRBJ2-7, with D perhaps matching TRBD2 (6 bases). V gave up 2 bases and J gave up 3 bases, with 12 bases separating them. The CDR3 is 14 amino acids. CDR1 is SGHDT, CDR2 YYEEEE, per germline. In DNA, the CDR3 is TGTGCCAGCAGCTTACGGGACTTCTTCTACGAGCAGTACTTC. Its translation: CASSLRDFFYEQYF.

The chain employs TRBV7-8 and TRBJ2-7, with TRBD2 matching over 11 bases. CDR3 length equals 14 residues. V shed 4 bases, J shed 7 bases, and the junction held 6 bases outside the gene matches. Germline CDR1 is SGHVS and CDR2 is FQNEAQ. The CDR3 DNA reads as TGTGCCAGCAGCTCACTAGCGGGAGTTGATGAGCAGTACTTC. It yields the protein CASSSLAGVDEQYF.

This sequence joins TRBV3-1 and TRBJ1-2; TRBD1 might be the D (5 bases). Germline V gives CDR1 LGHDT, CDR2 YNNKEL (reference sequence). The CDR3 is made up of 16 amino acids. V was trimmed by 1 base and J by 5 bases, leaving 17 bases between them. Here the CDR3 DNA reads TGTGCCAGCAGCCAAGCGCGGGAACGGGACCTGTATGGCTACACCTTC. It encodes CASSQARERDLYGYTF.

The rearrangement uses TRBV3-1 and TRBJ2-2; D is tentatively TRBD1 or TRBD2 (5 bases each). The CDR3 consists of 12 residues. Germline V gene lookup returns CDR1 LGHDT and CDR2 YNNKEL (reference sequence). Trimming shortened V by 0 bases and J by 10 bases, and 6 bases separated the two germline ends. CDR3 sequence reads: CASSQEGEELFF. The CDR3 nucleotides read TGTGCCAGCAGCCAAGAGGGGGAGGAGCTGTTTTTT.